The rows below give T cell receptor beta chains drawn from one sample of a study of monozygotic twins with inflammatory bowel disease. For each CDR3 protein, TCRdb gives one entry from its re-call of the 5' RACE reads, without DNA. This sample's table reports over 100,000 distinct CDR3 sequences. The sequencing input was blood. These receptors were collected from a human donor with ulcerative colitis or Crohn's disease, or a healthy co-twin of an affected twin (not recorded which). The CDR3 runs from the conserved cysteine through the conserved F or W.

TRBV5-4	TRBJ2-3	CASSLNSYTDTQYF
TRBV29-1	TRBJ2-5	CSVGETGGGKTQYF
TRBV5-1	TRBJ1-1	CASSGTGRSNTEAFF
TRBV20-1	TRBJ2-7	CSARDFTSGSYEQYF
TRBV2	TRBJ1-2	CASKASVHTYGYTF
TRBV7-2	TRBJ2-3	CASSLVRADTQYF
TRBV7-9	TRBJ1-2	CASSLAGDYGYTF
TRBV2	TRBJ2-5	CASRQGGGVQETQYF
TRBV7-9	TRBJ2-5	CASSTGQALETQYF
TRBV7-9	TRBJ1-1	CASGTGGYMNTEAFF
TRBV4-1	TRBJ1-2	CASSQVPGTNYGYTF
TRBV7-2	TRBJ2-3	CASSLERGTSADTQYF
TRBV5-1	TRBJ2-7	CASSLELDDEQYF
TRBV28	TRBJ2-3	CASSLRPGGRQFTDTQYF
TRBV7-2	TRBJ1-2	CASSALQGAVGYTF
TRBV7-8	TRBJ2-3	CASSFAGGTTDTQYF
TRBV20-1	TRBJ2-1	CSASKASGPGEQFF
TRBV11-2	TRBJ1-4	CASSLDGSGKLFF
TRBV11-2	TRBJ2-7	CASSSLRNPEQYF
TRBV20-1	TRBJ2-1	CSAREILNNEQFF
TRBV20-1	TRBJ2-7	CSASPSGLAGSDEQYF
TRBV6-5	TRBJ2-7	CASGLDRADVQYF
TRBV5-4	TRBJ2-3	CASSLGLAGVTFTDTQYF
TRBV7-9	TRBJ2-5	CASSLMTGEETQYF
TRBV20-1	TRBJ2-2	CSARPDSWGSGELFF